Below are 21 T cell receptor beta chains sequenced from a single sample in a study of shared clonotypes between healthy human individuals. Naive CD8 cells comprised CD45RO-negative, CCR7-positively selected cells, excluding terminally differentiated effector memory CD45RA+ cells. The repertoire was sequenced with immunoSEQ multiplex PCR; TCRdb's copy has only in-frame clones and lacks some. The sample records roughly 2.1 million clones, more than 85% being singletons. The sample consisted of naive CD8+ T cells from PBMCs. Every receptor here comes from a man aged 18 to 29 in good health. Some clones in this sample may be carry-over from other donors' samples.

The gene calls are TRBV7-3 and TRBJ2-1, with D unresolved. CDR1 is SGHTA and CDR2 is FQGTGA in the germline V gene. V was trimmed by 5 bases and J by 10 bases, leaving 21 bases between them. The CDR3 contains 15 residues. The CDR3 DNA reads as TGTGCCAGCAGCCCAACTTCCGGGCCCCTTCAGGAGCAGTTCTTC. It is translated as CASSPTSGPLQEQFF.

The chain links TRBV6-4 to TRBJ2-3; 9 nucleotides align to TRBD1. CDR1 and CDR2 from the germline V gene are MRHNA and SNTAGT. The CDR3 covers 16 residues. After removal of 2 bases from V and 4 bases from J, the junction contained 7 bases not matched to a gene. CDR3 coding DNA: TGTGCCAGCAGTGACACGGGACAGGGCATCCCAGATACGCAGTATTTT. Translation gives CASSDTGQGIPDTQYF.

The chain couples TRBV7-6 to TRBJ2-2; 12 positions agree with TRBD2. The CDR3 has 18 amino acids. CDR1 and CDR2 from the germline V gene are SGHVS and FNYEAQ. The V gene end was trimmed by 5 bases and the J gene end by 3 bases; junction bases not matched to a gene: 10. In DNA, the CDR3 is TGTGCCAGCAGCCAACCTAGCGGGAGGGCCACGGACACCGGGGAGCTGTTTTTT. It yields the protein CASSQPSGRATDTGELFF.

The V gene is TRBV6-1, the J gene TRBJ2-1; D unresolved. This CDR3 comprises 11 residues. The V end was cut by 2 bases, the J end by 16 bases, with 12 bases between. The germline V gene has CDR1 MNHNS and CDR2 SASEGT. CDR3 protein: CASSENEISFF. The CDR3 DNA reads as TGTGCCAGCAGTGAAAATGAGATTAGCTTCTTC.

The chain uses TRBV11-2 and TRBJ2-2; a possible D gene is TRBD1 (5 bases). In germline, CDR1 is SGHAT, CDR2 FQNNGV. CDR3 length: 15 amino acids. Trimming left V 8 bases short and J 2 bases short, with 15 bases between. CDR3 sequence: CASRTTGPNTGELFF. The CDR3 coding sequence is TGTGCCAGCCGAACCACAGGCCCTAACACCGGGGAGCTGTTTTTT.

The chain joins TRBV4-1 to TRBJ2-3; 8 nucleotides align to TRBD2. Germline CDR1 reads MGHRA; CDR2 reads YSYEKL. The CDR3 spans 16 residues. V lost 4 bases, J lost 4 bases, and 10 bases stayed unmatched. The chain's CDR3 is CASSLEEREGADTQYF. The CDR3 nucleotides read TGCGCCAGCAGCCTCGAGGAACGGGAGGGGGCAGATACGCAGTATTTT.

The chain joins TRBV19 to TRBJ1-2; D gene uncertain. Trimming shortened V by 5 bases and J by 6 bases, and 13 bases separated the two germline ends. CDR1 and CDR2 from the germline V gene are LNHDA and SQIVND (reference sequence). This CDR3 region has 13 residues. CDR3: CASSANMEDGYTF. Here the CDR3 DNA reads TGTGCCAGTAGTGCTAACATGGAGGATGGCTACACCTTC.

The DNA for the CDR3 is TGCGCCAGCAGCGCCGCGACCTACGAGCAGTACTTC. It codes for CASSAATYEQYF. The rearrangement links TRBV10-2 to TRBJ2-7; D call uncertain. The CDR3 extends over 12 amino acids. Germline CDR1 reads WSHSY; CDR2 reads SAAADI. V lost 6 bases, J lost 2 bases, and 8 bases lay in between.

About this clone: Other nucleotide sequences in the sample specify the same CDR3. CDR3 in DNA: TGTGCCAGCAGTCCCCTAGCGGGCACTAGCACAGATACGCAGTATTTT. It is translated as CASSPLAGTSTDTQYF. This sequence joins TRBV27 and TRBJ2-3; 8 positions agree with TRBD2. This CDR3 is 16 amino acids long. The germline gives CDR1 MNHEY, CDR2 SMNVEV (reference sequence). V lost 5 bases and J lost 0; bases outside the gene matches: 7.

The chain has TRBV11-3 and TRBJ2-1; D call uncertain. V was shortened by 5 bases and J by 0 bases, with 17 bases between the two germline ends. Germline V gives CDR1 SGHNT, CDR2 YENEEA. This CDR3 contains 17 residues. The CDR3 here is CASSPHHGLSSYNEQFF. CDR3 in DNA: TGTGCCAGCAGCCCTCATCACGGTTTGAGCTCCTACAATGAGCAGTTCTTC.

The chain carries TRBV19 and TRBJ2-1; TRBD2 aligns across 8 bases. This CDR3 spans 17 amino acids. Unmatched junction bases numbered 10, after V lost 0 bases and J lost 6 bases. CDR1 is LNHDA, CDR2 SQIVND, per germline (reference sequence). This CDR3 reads CASSIDTAGAMVNEQFF. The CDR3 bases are TGTGCCAGTAGTATAGATACAGCGGGAGCTATGGTCAATGAGCAGTTCTTC.

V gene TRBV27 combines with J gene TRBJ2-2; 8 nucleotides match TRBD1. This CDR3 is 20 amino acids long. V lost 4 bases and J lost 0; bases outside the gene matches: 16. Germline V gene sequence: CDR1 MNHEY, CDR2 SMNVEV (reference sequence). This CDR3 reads CASSYRGLIVSPPNTGELFF. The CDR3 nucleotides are TGTGCCAGCAGTTACAGGGGGTTGATAGTATCCCCCCCGAACACCGGGGAGCTGTTTTTT.

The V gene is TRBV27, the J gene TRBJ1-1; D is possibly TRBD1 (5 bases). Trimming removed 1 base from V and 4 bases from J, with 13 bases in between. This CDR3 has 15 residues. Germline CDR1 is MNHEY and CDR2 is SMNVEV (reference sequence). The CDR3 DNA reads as TGTGCCAGCAGTTTATATGGGGCTGATAGCACTGAAGCTTTCTTT. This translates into CASSLYGADSTEAFF.

The CDR3, as DNA: TGTGCCAGCACCCCAAGAACAAACTCTGGGGCCAACGTCCTGACTTTC. This encodes CASTPRTNSGANVLTF. The chain has TRBV14 and TRBJ2-6; D ambiguous. The CDR3 runs 16 residues. V lost 7 bases, J lost 0 bases, and 13 bases lay in between. Germline V gives CDR1 SGHDN, CDR2 FVKESK.

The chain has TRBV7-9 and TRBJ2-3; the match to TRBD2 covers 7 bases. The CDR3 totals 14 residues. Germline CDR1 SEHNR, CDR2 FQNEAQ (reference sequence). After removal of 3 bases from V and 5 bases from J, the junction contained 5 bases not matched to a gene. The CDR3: CASSFLLAVDTQYF. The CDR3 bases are TGTGCCAGCAGCTTCCTCCTAGCGGTAGATACGCAGTATTTT.

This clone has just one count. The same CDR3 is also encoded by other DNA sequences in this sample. Here the CDR3 DNA reads TGTGCCAGCAGTTTACCGGGGTTGAACACTGAAGCTTTCTTT. Translating gives CASSLPGLNTEAFF. J is TRBJ1-1 and V is TRBV28; D gene uncertain. V shed 2 bases and J shed 0 bases, with 7 bases lying between them. The length of the CDR3 is 14 residues. Germline CDR1 MDHEN, CDR2 SYDVKM.

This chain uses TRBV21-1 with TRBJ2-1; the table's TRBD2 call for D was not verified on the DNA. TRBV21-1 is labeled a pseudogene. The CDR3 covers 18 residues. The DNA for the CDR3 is TGTGCCAGCAGCAAAGGTACACTAGCGGGAGAGGAAGGGAATGAGCAGTTCTTC. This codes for CASSKGTLAGEEGNEQFF.

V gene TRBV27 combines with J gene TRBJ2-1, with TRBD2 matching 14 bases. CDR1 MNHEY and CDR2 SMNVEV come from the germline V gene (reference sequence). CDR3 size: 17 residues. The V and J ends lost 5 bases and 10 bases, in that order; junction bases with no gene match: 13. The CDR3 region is CASSPRLAGGPNTEQFF. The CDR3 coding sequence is TGTGCCAGCAGTCCGAGACTAGCGGGAGGGCCGAATACCGAGCAGTTCTTC.

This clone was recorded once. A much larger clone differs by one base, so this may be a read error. As DNA, the CDR3 is TGTGCCAGCAGCGGGGACAGCTCCTACGAGCAGTACTTC. This translates into CASSGDSSYEQYF. V is TRBV5-6 and J is TRBJ2-7; TRBD1 matches 7 bases. This CDR3 is built from 13 residues. The germline gives CDR1 SGHDT, CDR2 YYEEEE. J lost 0 bases, V lost 4 bases, and 1 base had no gene match.

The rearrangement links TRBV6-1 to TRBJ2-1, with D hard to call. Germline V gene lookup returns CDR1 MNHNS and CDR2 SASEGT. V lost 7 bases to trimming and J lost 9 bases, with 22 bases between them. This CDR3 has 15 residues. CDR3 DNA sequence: TGTGCCAGCACCGCCACGGAAGTGAGAGGCGGTGAGCAGTTCTTC. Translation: CASTATEVRGGEQFF.

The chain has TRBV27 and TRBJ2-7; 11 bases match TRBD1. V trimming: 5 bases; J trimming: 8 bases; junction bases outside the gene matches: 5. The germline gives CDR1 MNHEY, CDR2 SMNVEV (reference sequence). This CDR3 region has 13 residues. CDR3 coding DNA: TGTGCCAGCAGTCCCGGGACAGGGGGAAAGCAGTACTTC. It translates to CASSPGTGGKQYF.